The present T cell receptor beta chain was sequenced within a study of T cells in Graves' hyperthyroidism and ophthalmopathy. Across the whole study: Blood was drawn when the patient was first diagnosed and still untreated. Points from the study as a whole: Blood also showed most of the thyroid clonotypes that were expanded above 0.001.

This clonotype was observed at least ten times. Its specificity is unknown. RNA transcripts were the template for amplifying TCR beta CDR3 regions. First-round RT-PCR targeting the TCR CDR3 was performed with the HTBI primer set. TCRdb reprocessed the multiplex PCR reads with MiXCR, giving one entry per CDR3 protein. Of 650,000 to 700,000 distinct CDR3 sequences in the sample, 15% to 20% were seen once. It was considered stable Graves' hyperthyroidism when ophthalmopathy did not progress within 18 months. The PBMCs had their origin in 7.5 to 10 ml of fresh peripheral blood. This sequence originates from a man in his fifties with Graves' hyperthyroidism. Sequencing was performed on blood.

CDR3 coding DNA: TGTGCCAGCAGCTTGGACCGGGGGAATCGTGGCTACACCTTC. It translates to CASSLDRGNRGYTF. V is TRBV5-6 and J is TRBJ1-2, with D possibly TRBD1 on 5 matching bases. V dropped 0 bases and J dropped 7 bases, with 13 bases sitting between them. The germline V gene encodes CDR1 SGHDT and CDR2 YYEEEE. CDR3 length: 14 amino acids.